The T cell receptor (beta chain) described here comes from a study of CD8+CD57+ T cells in acquired aplastic anemia. Study-level information: Each DNA sample taken from sorted CD4+ and CD8+ cells came to about 3 ug on average. General study points: In CD8+ cells, Simpson's diversity showed no significant difference between patients and controls.

Comments on this clonotype: Its antigen is undetermined.

TCR beta VDJ and CDR3 profiles were obtained from a genomic DNA template. TCRdb re-called the reads with MiXCR, one entry per CDR3 protein. The data contain about 210,000 distinct CDR3 sequences, 34% of them singletons. Per germline, CDR1 KGHDR and CDR2 SFDVKD. This CDR3 is 16 amino acids long. The J segment lost 8 bases and the V segment lost 6 bases, leaving 13 bases of the junction unmatched. This sequence originates from a human donor in good health, serving as a control. The chain is built from TRBV24-1 and TRBJ2-1; 9 nucleotides agree with TRBD1. The sample consisted of sorted CD4+, CD8+, or CD8+CD57+ T cells (not recorded which) from PBMCs. CDR3 DNA sequence: TGTGCCACCAGTTCCTTCACCCGGGACAGGGTCTATGAGCAGTTCTTC. It specifies CATSSFTRDRVYEQFF.